The rows below give T cell receptor beta chains drawn from one sample of a study of shared clonotypes between healthy human individuals. Data came from immunoSEQ multiplex PCR; TCRdb stores just in-frame clones and leaves some out. Of around 1.6 million clones in the sample, about 98% were seen once. Sequenced input: naive CD4+ T cells sorted from blood. These receptors were collected from a man in his thirties or forties in good health. Both conserved end residues are part of each CDR3. The D gene is left open where the match is weak. Where a row states a size, it is once, few, many or the class of an expanded clone; other rows omit it.

V	J	size	D	DNA	CDR3
TRBV14	TRBJ1-1	.	.	TGTGCCAGCAGCCCCACAGGGTCCCCCCTGAACACTGAAGCTTTCTTT	CASSPTGSPLNTEAFF
TRBV7-9	TRBJ2-7	.	.	TGTGCCAGCAGCTTAGCGGACAGACGCTACGAGCAGTACTTC	CASSLADRRYEQYF
TRBV19	TRBJ2-7	.	.	TGTGCCAGTAGTACCCTACGGGATGGCTACGAGCAGTACTTC	CASSTLRDGYEQYF
TRBV20-1	TRBJ2-3	.	.	TGCAGTGCTCGGCTGGCAGATACGCAGTATTTT	CSARLADTQYF
TRBV6-6	TRBJ1-1	.	.	TGTGCCAGCAGCCAGAGTGCTGCTTTCTTT	CASSQSAAFF
TRBV4-3	TRBJ2-3	.	.	TGCGCCAGCAGCCCCTACAGTTACGGCACAGATACGCAGTATTTT	CASSPYSYGTDTQYF
TRBV18	TRBJ2-3	.	.	TGTGCCAGCTCACCAGGAGTTACAGATACGCAGTATTTT	CASSPGVTDTQYF
TRBV18	TRBJ2-2	.	TRBD2	TGTGCCAGCTCACCCGGGACTAGAGACACCGGGGAGCTGTTTTTT	CASSPGTRDTGELFF
TRBV5-6	TRBJ1-1	.	.	TGTGCCAGCACGAATCCAGGCTTCCAGAGGGCTTTCTTT	CASTNPGFQRAFF
TRBV12-5	TRBJ1-2	.	.	TGTGCTAGTGGTTTCTCCGGGATCAGCTATCGCTACACCTTC	CASGFSGISYRYTF
TRBV15	TRBJ2-7	.	.	TGTGCCACCTCTTTGGGCAAATCCTACGAGCAGTACTTC	CATSLGKSYEQYF
TRBV10-1	TRBJ1-5	.	.	TGCGCCAGCAGTGAGGGATGGCAGCCCCAGCATTTT	CASSEGWQPQHF
TRBV2	TRBJ2-5	.	.	TGTGCCAGCAGTTCCGATCAAGAGACCCAGTACTTC	CASSSDQETQYF
TRBV19	TRBJ2-7	.	.	TGTGCCAGTAGTATGGCAGTTAGATCCTACGAGCAGTACTTC	CASSMAVRSYEQYF
TRBV14	TRBJ1-2	.	.	TGTGCCAGCAGCCAATTTCACGGGGTTGGCTACACCTTC	CASSQFHGVGYTF
TRBV28	TRBJ2-7	.	TRBD2	TGTGCCAGCAGTAGCCCTCGGACTAGCGGGAGCGACGAGCAGTACTTC	CASSSPRTSGSDEQYF
TRBV2	TRBJ2-3	.	.	TGTGCCAGCAGTGAAGCGATGGGGAATACGCAGTATTTT	CASSEAMGNTQYF
TRBV7-3	TRBJ2-3	.	.	TGTGCCAGCAGCTTGGGCCAGGGGAGGCCAGATACGCAGTATTTT	CASSLGQGRPDTQYF
TRBV7-8	TRBJ1-2	once	TRBD1	TGTGCCAGCAGCCCTATCCCCGGACAGGGGGCGGGCTACACCTTC	CASSPIPGQGAGYTF
TRBV7-8	TRBJ2-1	.	TRBD2	TGTGCCAGCAGCTTACTCGGGACTAGCGTATACAATGAGCAGTTCTTC	CASSLLGTSVYNEQFF
TRBV9	TRBJ2-1	.	.	TGTGCCAGCAGCGTAGGGCCGCAGAGCTCCTACAATGAGCAGTTCTTC	CASSVGPQSSYNEQFF
TRBV2	TRBJ2-5	.	.	TGTGCCAGCAGTGACGTGGGGGGAAGCCAAGAGACCCAGTACTTC	CASSDVGGSQETQYF
TRBV27	TRBJ1-1	.	.	TGTGCCAGCACGCGCTCGATCTTGAGGAGCACTGAAGCTTTCTTT	CASTRSILRSTEAFF
TRBV7-3	TRBJ2-1	.	.	TGTGCCAGCAGCATTGGCGGGGCTCTCAATGAGCAGTTCTTC	CASSIGGALNEQFF
TRBV28	TRBJ2-7	once	.	TGTGCCAGCAGTTTACGGGGGTACGAGCAGTACTTC	CASSLRGYEQYF
TRBV18	TRBJ2-5	once	.	TGTGCCAGCTCACCACAGGCCGGCCGCCAAGAGACCCAGTACTTC	CASSPQAGRQETQYF
TRBV4-1	TRBJ2-1	.	.	TGCGCCAGCAGCCAACGGACAGCCGAAGGCTATGAGCAGTTCTTC	CASSQRTAEGYEQFF
TRBV9	TRBJ2-2	.	.	TGTGCCAGCAGCCCCACAACCACCGGGGAGCTGTTTTTT	CASSPTTTGELFF
TRBV10-1	TRBJ1-1	few	.	TGCGCCCCAGGCCACTTGAACACTGAAGCTTTCTTT	CAPGHLNTEAFF
TRBV2	TRBJ1-5	.	.	TGTGCCAGCAGTGTACTCGAGGACCAGCCCCAGCATTTT	CASSVLEDQPQHF
TRBV2	TRBJ2-7	.	.	TGTGCCAGCAGTGTCGTGCTGGTCTACGAGCAGTACTTC	CASSVVLVYEQYF
TRBV29-1	TRBJ2-3	.	TRBD1	TGCAGCGTTGAATGGGGACAGGCGATCCAGGGGACAGATACGCAGTATTTT	CSVEWGQAIQGTDTQYF
TRBV10-3	TRBJ2-7	.	.	TGTGCCATCAGGGACAACCACTACGAGCAGTACTTC	CAIRDNHYEQYF
TRBV7-8	TRBJ2-5	.	.	TGTGCCAGCAGCACAGTAGAGGCCCAGTACTTC	CASSTVEAQYF
TRBV18	TRBJ2-3	.	.	TGTGCCAGCTCACCACTAGGTGGCACAGATACGCAGTATTTT	CASSPLGGTDTQYF
TRBV6-6	TRBJ1-3	.	.	TGTGCCAGCAGTTACCATCCCTCTGGAAACACCATATATTTT	CASSYHPSGNTIYF
TRBV28	TRBJ2-7	.	.	TGTGCCAGCAGAACGAGCTACGAGCAGTACTTC	CASRTSYEQYF
TRBV5-4	TRBJ2-5	.	.	TGTGCCAGCAGCGACTACAAAGAGACCCAGTACTTC	CASSDYKETQYF
TRBV15	TRBJ2-1	.	.	TGTGCCACCAGCAGAGGAGATGACGATGAGCAGTTCTTC	CATSRGDDDEQFF
TRBV29-1	TRBJ1-4	.	TRBD1	TGCAGCGTTGTGACAGGGACTAATGAAAAACTGTTTTTT	CSVVTGTNEKLFF
TRBV18	TRBJ1-2	.	.	TGTGCCAGCTCACCACCGTTTGAAGATGGCTACACCTTC	CASSPPFEDGYTF
TRBV7-2	TRBJ2-3	.	.	TGTGCCAGCAGCTTAGGAGGGATTTTCGAGATCACAGATACGCAGTATTTT	CASSLGGIFEITDTQYF
TRBV18	TRBJ1-1	.	TRBD1	TGTGCCAGCTCACCAACGACAGGGGGCATCACTGAAGCTTTCTTT	CASSPTTGGITEAFF
TRBV6-5	TRBJ1-1	.	.	TGTGCCAGCAGTTCTCGAACCCTCCTGAACACTGAAGCTTTCTTT	CASSSRTLLNTEAFF
TRBV5-4	TRBJ2-7	.	.	TGTGCCAGCAGCTTGGAACAGGAGCACTACGAGCAGTACTTC	CASSLEQEHYEQYF
TRBV5-8	TRBJ1-5	.	.	TGTGCCAGCAGCACCCGCCACGGTCAGCCCCAGCATTTT	CASSTRHGQPQHF
TRBV25-1	TRBJ2-7	.	.	TGTGCCAGCAGTGAAGTCGGGAGCTCCGGCGAGCAGTACTTC	CASSEVGSSGEQYF
TRBV6-1	TRBJ1-3	.	.	TGTGCCAGCAGTGAATCGAGCTCTGGAAACACCATATATTTT	CASSESSSGNTIYF
TRBV5-1	TRBJ2-3	.	.	TGCGCCAGCAGCTTGTTTGGGGGCGCAGATACGCAGTATTTT	CASSLFGGADTQYF
TRBV5-1	TRBJ2-1	.	TRBD1	TGCGCCAGCAGTCTCTCTCATTCGAGGACAGGGCCTTACAATGAGCAGTTCTTC	CASSLSHSRTGPYNEQFF
TRBV29-1	TRBJ1-1	.	.	TGCAGCGTGGACCTTATTTCGGCTGAAGCTTTCTTT	CSVDLISAEAFF
TRBV5-1	TRBJ2-6	.	.	TGCGCCAGCAGCTTGGACGCAGGGGCTGGGGCCAACGTCCTGACTTTC	CASSLDAGAGANVLTF
TRBV9	TRBJ2-7	once	.	TGTGCCAGCAGCGTAGACGGGGGCAACTCCTACGAGCAGTACTTC	CASSVDGGNSYEQYF
TRBV19	TRBJ2-1	once	TRBD2	TGTGCCAGTAGTAGATCGGGACTAGCGGGGACCTACAATGAGCAGTTCTTC	CASSRSGLAGTYNEQFF
TRBV6-1	TRBJ1-2	.	.	TGTGCCAGCAGTGAGGGACTACAGGGTCCCCATGGCTACACCTTC	CASSEGLQGPHGYTF
TRBV5-6	TRBJ1-2	.	.	TGTGCCAGCAGCCCCGCGCGGGGTTCCAGCTATGGCTACACCTTC	CASSPARGSSYGYTF
TRBV5-1	TRBJ1-1	.	.	TGCGCCAGCAGTTTCGGACCGTCGAACACTGAAGCTTTCTTT	CASSFGPSNTEAFF
TRBV5-6	TRBJ2-1	.	TRBD2	TGTGCCAGCAGTTCCCTAGCGGGAGAATCCTACAATGAGCAGTTCTTC	CASSSLAGESYNEQFF
TRBV28	TRBJ2-1	.	TRBD1	TGTGCCAGCAGGTCCAAAACAGGGGGCGAGGGCAATGAGCAGTTCTTC	CASRSKTGGEGNEQFF